This TCR beta chain derives from a study of control samples from healthy donors and cancer patients. Produced via immunoSEQ multiplex PCR; TCRdb's table is partial and in-frame only. The sample shows 150,000 to 200,000 clones, 85% to 95% of them seen only once. V lost 6 bases to trimming and J lost 7 bases; unmatched junction nucleotides: 12. Germline CDR1 and CDR2: ENHRY and SYGVKD. The CDR3 length is 14 residues. The sample was blood. V is TRBV10-3 and J is TRBJ2-7, with TRBD1 matching 7 bases. The TCR originated in a woman between 18 and 29 years old in good health. CDR3 amino acids: CAISSPGQPAEQYF. In DNA form, the CDR3 reads TGTGCCATCAGCAGCCCGGGACAGCCTGCGGAGCAGTACTTC.